The 21 T cell receptor beta chains listed next were all sequenced from one sample in a study of shared clonotypes between healthy human individuals. Profiling relied on immunoSEQ multiplex PCR, and the TCRdb table lists in-frame clones only, not all of them. The sample yields over a million clones, nearly 99% seen once. The sample consisted of naive CD4+ T cells sorted from blood. The subset: CD45RA+ positively selected. The receptors derive from a man between 25 and 39 years old in good health.

This chain connects TRBV11-1 to TRBJ2-5; D not certain. There are 15 residues in the CDR3. Germline V gene data show CDR1 as SGHAT and CDR2 as FQDESV (reference sequence). V gave up 3 bases and J gave up 4 bases, with 15 bases separating them. DNA of the CDR3: TGTGCCAGCAGCTTTGTTAACCGCGGATCAGAGACCCAGTACTTC. Protein sequence: CASSFVNRGSETQYF.

The rearrangement links TRBV29-1 to TRBJ2-3; D may correspond to TRBD1 or TRBD2 (5 bases each). V was shortened by 6 bases and J by 3 bases, with 10 bases between the two germline ends. This CDR3 has 12 amino acids. Germline loops: CDR1 SQVTM, CDR2 ANQGSEA. Written as DNA, the CDR3 is TGCAGCGTGAGTGGGACGACAGATACGCAGTATTTT. This gives the protein CSVSGTTDTQYF.

V and J are TRBV18 and TRBJ1-3; D is perhaps TRBD1 (5 bases). The CDR3 spans 17 residues. CDR1 is KGHSH and CDR2 is LQKENI in the germline V gene. V was trimmed by 2 bases and J by 0 bases, leaving 14 bases between them. CDR3 sequence (DNA): TGTGCCAGCTCACCATTGGGCAGGACAAACTCTGGAAACACCATATATTTT. It translates to CASSPLGRTNSGNTIYF. Full variable domain (missing parts from reference TRBV18 and TRBJ1-3): NAGVMQNPRHLVRRRGQEARLRCSPMKGHSHVYWYRQLPEEGLKFMVYLQKENIIDESGMPKERFSAEFPKEGPSILRIQQVVRGDSAAYFCASSPLGRTNSGNTIYFGEGSWLTVV.

The chain joins TRBV4-3 to TRBJ2-5; a possible D gene is TRBD1 (6 bases). V was pared by 1 base and J by 5 bases, with 14 bases between. The CDR3 spans 15 residues. CDR1 is LGHNA and CDR2 is YSLEER in the germline V gene. The chain's CDR3 is CASSQARGSWETQYF. In DNA form, the CDR3 reads TGCGCCAGCAGCCAAGCAAGGGGGTCTTGGGAGACCCAGTACTTC.

The rearrangement links TRBV28 to TRBJ1-5; D remains ambiguous. V was pared by 5 bases and J by 1 base, with 6 bases between. Germline V gene data show CDR1 as MDHEN and CDR2 as SYDVKM. The CDR3 runs to 13 residues. CDR3 DNA sequence: TGTGCCAGCAGTCGTTCGAGCAATCAGCCCCAGCATTTT. This sequence encodes CASSRSSNQPQHF.

Points on this clone: Other DNA sequences of this sample code for an identical CDR3. The J gene is TRBJ2-7, the V gene TRBV9, with no clear D. The germline V gene has CDR1 SGDLS and CDR2 YYNGEE. Trimming shortened V by 0 bases and J by 7 bases, and 14 bases separated the two germline ends. The CDR3 has 14 amino acids. As DNA, the CDR3 is TGTGCCAGCAGCGTAGCACCCGATACTTATGAGCAGTACTTC. Translation: CASSVAPDTYEQYF.

CDR3 nucleotide sequence: TGTGCCAGCAGCCCCGGACCAAGCACAGATACGCAGTATTTT. It encodes CASSPGPSTDTQYF. The chain is built from TRBV5-4 and TRBJ2-3; D is uncertain. The CDR3 contains 14 residues. Germline CDR1 SGHNT, CDR2 YYREEE (reference sequence). Trimming left V 4 bases short and J 0 bases short, with 9 bases between. The full variable domain, in which reference TRBV5-4 and TRBJ2-3 provide the parts outside the CDR3, is ETGVTQSPTHLIKTRGQQVTLRCSSQSGHNTVSWYQQALGQGPQFIFQYYREEENGRGNFPPRFSGLQFPNYSSELNVNALELDDSALYLCASSPGPSTDTQYFGPGTRLTVL.

The gene calls are TRBV5-6 and TRBJ2-3; D might be TRBD2 (5 bases). Germline loops: CDR1 SGHDT, CDR2 YYEEEE. The CDR3 sequence is 16 residues long. Trimming stripped 1 base from V and 0 bases from J, with 12 bases between. The CDR3: CASSLLGTSSTDTQYF. The DNA of the CDR3 is TGTGCCAGCAGCTTGTTGGGAACTAGTAGCACAGATACGCAGTATTTT.

This sequence joins TRBV5-5 and TRBJ1-5; TRBD1 aligns across 8 bases. Losses at the gene ends were 4 bases for V and 0 bases for J; bases not matched to a gene: 6. This CDR3 contains 16 residues. Germline loops: CDR1 SGHKS, CDR2 YYEKEE (reference sequence). The CDR3 loop is CASSVDRENSNQPQHF. DNA of the CDR3: TGTGCCAGCAGCGTGGACAGGGAGAATAGCAATCAGCCCCAGCATTTT.

The J gene is TRBJ2-7, the V gene TRBV11-2, with 7 bases fitting TRBD2. Per germline, CDR1 SGHAT and CDR2 FQNNGV. The CDR3 length is 16 residues. The V gene end was trimmed by 5 bases and the J gene end by 4 bases; junction bases not matched to a gene: 14. The CDR3 sequence: CASSPIELAMVYEQYF. CDR3 DNA sequence: TGTGCCAGCAGCCCTATAGAACTAGCGATGGTGTACGAGCAGTACTTC.

The rearrangement uses TRBV25-1 and TRBJ2-1, with D perhaps TRBD1 (6 bases). From germline, CDR1 is MGHDK and CDR2 SYGVNS. The CDR3 consists of 14 residues. The V and J ends lost 5 bases and 8 bases respectively, with 16 bases between them. The CDR3 nucleotides read TGTGCCAGCAGTCCCAGTGGGGGCAAGGATGAGCAGTTCTTC. Translated: CASSPSGGKDEQFF.

Remarks on this clone: Other DNA sequences within the sample encode an identical CDR3. DNA of the CDR3: TGTGCCAGCTCACTGCAGGGGACCTACGAGCAGTACTTC. It is translated as CASSLQGTYEQYF. The rearrangement uses TRBV18 and TRBJ2-7; D perhaps matches TRBD1 (6 bases). The CDR3 has 13 residues. Trimming pared 4 bases from V and 2 bases from J, leaving 9 bases between. Looked up from germline, CDR1 is KGHSH and CDR2 is LQKENI.

The chain couples TRBV5-1 to TRBJ2-1; D is tentatively TRBD1 or TRBD2 (5 bases each). The CDR3 totals 14 residues. CDR1 and CDR2 (germline): SGHRS, YFSETQ. The V end lost 0 bases, the J end lost 8 bases, and 12 bases lay between the germline ends. CDR3 amino acids: CASSLDLLGDEQFF. CDR3 DNA: TGCGCCAGCAGCTTGGATTTATTGGGGGATGAGCAGTTCTTC. Based on the CDR3 plus reference TRBV5-1 and TRBJ2-1, the full variable domain is KAGVTQTPRYLIKTRGQQVTLSCSPISGHRSVSWYQQTPGQGLQFLFEYFSETQRNKGNFPGRFSGRQFSNSRSEMNVSTLELGDSALYLCASSLDLLGDEQFFGPGTRLTVL.

The chain recombines TRBV28 with TRBJ1-2; 11 bases are a match to TRBD1. V was clipped by 4 bases and J by 0 bases; unmatched bases: 7. In germline, CDR1 is MDHEN, CDR2 SYDVKM. This CDR3 contains 17 residues. In DNA form, the CDR3 reads TGTGCCAGCAGTTCACCCGGGACAGGGGGAGCTAACTATGGCTACACCTTC. Its translation is CASSSPGTGGANYGYTF.

The chain uses TRBV18 and TRBJ1-1; D uncertain. Trimming removed 0 bases at V and 4 bases at J, with 12 bases between. The CDR3 contains 15 residues. Germline assignment: CDR1 KGHSH and CDR2 LQKENI. In nucleotides, the CDR3 is TGTGCCAGCTCACCACCGATAGGGTTGTTCACTGAAGCTTTCTTT. It translates to CASSPPIGLFTEAFF.

This chain links TRBV5-1 with TRBJ2-1, with D possibly being TRBD2 (6 bases). The CDR3 contains 15 residues. CDR1 SGHRS and CDR2 YFSETQ come from the germline V gene. The ends were cut back, 0 bases at V and 4 bases at J, with 11 bases in the middle. This CDR3 is CASSLAGDTYNEQFF. The CDR3 coding sequence is TGCGCCAGCAGCTTGGCGGGAGATACTTACAATGAGCAGTTCTTC.

The V and J genes are TRBV4-1 and TRBJ1-3; the D is unclear. Trimming pared 4 bases from V and 0 bases from J, leaving 16 bases between. Germline CDR1 MGHRA, CDR2 YSYEKL. The CDR3 extends over 17 amino acids. CDR3 sequence (DNA): TGCGCCAGCAGCCCCAGAAATCGCCCCTTCTCTGGAAACACCATATATTTT. Amino acids: CASSPRNRPFSGNTIYF.

The V gene is TRBV6-1, the J gene TRBJ2-1, with 8 bases that match TRBD1. The CDR3 is 13 residues long. The V and J ends lost 3 bases and 8 bases, in that order; junction bases with no gene match: 3. The germline V gene has CDR1 MNHNS and CDR2 SASEGT. In DNA form, the CDR3 reads TGTGCCAGCAGTGACGGACAGGGCCATGAGCAGTTCTTC. Translation gives CASSDGQGHEQFF.

CDR3 in amino acids: CASSLPSGRSNEQYF. The CDR3 DNA follows: TGCGCCAGCAGCTTGCCTAGCGGGAGGTCCAACGAGCAGTACTTC. V usage is TRBV5-1 and J usage is TRBJ2-7; 11 bases fit TRBD2. The trim removed 1 base at V and 5 bases at J, leaving 5 bases unmatched. The CDR3 runs 15 residues. The V gene's germline CDR1 is SGHRS and CDR2 YFSETQ.

Comment on this clone: In the same sample, other DNA sequences code for this CDR3. The rearrangement joins TRBV29-1 to TRBJ2-7; TRBD1 matches at 10 bases. After removal of 4 bases from V and 4 bases from J, the junction contained 1 base not matched to a gene. There are 12 residues in the CDR3. Germline V CDR1 and CDR2: SQVTM, ANQGSEA. CDR3 protein: CSVGQGAYEQYF. The CDR3 coding sequence is TGCAGCGTTGGACAGGGGGCATACGAGCAGTACTTC.

This clone is a singleton in its sample. The rearrangement uses TRBV4-1 and TRBJ2-2; 11 nucleotides agree with TRBD1. V trimming: 0 bases; J trimming: 3 bases; junction bases outside the gene matches: 6. The V gene's germline CDR1 is MGHRA and CDR2 YSYEKL. The CDR3 is 18 amino acids. CDR3 protein: CASSQEGQGDRDTGELFF. As DNA, the CDR3 is TGCGCCAGCAGCCAAGAGGGACAGGGGGATCGTGACACCGGGGAGCTGTTTTTT.